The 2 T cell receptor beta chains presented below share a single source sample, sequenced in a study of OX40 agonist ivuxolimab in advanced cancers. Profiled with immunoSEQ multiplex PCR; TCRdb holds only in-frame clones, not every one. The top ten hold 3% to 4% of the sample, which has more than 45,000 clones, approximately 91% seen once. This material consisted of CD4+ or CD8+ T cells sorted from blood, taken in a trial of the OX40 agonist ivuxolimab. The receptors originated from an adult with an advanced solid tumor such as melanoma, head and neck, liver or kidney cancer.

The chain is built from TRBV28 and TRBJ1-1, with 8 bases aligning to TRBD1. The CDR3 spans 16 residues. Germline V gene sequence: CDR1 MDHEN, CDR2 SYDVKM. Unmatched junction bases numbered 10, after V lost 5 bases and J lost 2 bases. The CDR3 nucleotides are TGTGCCAGCAGTCCCCCGCCGGCAGGGGGCAACACTGAAGCTTTCTTT. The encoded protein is CASSPPPAGGNTEAFF.

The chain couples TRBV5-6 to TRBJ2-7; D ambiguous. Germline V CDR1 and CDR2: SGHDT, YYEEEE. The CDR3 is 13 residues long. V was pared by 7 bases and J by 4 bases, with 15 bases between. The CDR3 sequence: CASGYGTRYEQYF. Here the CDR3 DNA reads TGTGCCAGCGGGTATGGCACGCGGTACGAGCAGTACTTC.